Each of the 9 T cell receptor beta chains below was sequenced from the same sample in a study of blood T cell repertoires in COVID-19. Measured with immunoSEQ multiplex PCR; TCRdb has only the in-frame clones, and not every one. This sample carries about 45,000 clones, approximately 87% of them seen once, and the ten largest clones take under 9.5%. The specimen was peripheral blood. The source is a human donor in a cohort sampled during active COVID-19.

The chain has TRBV5-1 and TRBJ2-7; a weak D match, TRBD2 (7 bases). V lost 4 bases and J 4 bases, leaving 21 bases between the germline ends. Germline CDR1 SGHRS, CDR2 YFSETQ. The CDR3 has 16 residues. CDR3 nucleotides: TGCGCCAGCAGCCCCCTGGGGGGCGGGGGTCTTTACGAGCAGTACTTC. This translates into CASSPLGGGGLYEQYF.

The gene calls are TRBV7-9 and TRBJ2-1; perhaps TRBD2 as D (5 bases). The V end was cut by 1 base, the J end by 0 bases, with 10 bases between. CDR1 is SEHNR and CDR2 is FQNEAQ in the germline V gene (reference sequence). The CDR3 runs to 16 residues. The chain's CDR3 is CASSLVAGSSYNEQFF. CDR3 sequence (DNA): TGTGCCAGCAGCTTAGTGGCGGGTAGCTCCTACAATGAGCAGTTCTTC.

The genes are TRBV19 and TRBJ1-2; possible D gene TRBD1, 5 bases. The V end lost 5 bases, the J end lost 2 bases, and 15 bases lay between the germline ends. Germline CDR1 and CDR2: LNHDA and SQIVND (reference sequence). CDR3 length: 15 amino acids. The CDR3 reads CASSLTETENYGYTF. The CDR3 DNA is TGTGCCAGTAGTTTGACAGAGACAGAGAACTATGGCTACACCTTC.

The rearrangement links TRBV9 to TRBJ2-2, with 11 bases fitting TRBD2. This CDR3 has 15 residues. CDR1 and CDR2 (germline): SGDLS, YYNGEE. With V trimmed by 8 bases and J by 1 base, 4 bases remained unmatched. DNA of the CDR3: TGTGCCAGTAGTCTAGCGGGGGGGAACACCGGGGAGCTGTTTTTT. Translating it yields CASSLAGGNTGELFF.

This clone came up once. V is TRBV7-9 and J is TRBJ2-3; 14 bases are a match to TRBD2. V dropped 5 bases and J dropped 4; count of bases not matched to a gene: 11. CDR3 length equals 18 residues. Germline CDR1 and CDR2: SEHNR and FQNEAQ (reference sequence). CDR3 DNA: TGTGCCAGCAGCCCTGGGACTAGCGGGGGACAGCGGGCAGATACGCAGTATTTT. It yields the protein CASSPGTSGGQRADTQYF.

The CDR3 sequence: CASSVGLAGRDEQYF. CDR3 in DNA: TGTGCCAGCAGCGTCGGACTAGCGGGTCGGGATGAGCAGTACTTC. This rearrangement joins TRBV9 to TRBJ2-7; 11 bases map to TRBD2. The V gene end was trimmed by 2 bases and the J gene end by 7 bases; junction bases not matched to a gene: 8. This CDR3 spans 15 amino acids. Germline CDR1 and CDR2: SGDLS and YYNGEE. The variable domain in full, with the rest retrieved from reference TRBV9 and TRBJ2-7, is DSGVTQTPKHLITATGQRVTLRCSPRSGDLSVYWYQQSLDQGLQFLIQYYNGEERAKGNILERFSAQQFPDLHSELNLSSLELGDSALYFCASSVGLAGRDEQYFGPGTRLTVT.

The chain joins TRBV11-3 to TRBJ1-1, with D unclear. Germline values: CDR1 SGHNT, CDR2 YENEEA. The CDR3 is 12 residues long. V was pared by 5 bases and J by 3 bases, with 7 bases between. The CDR3 nucleotides read TGTGCCAGCAGCCTTGGGCACACTGAAGCTTTCTTT. Its translation is CASSLGHTEAFF.

The V and J genes are TRBV9 and TRBJ2-3; D is unresolved. The length of the CDR3 is 14 residues. The V gene lost 2 bases and the J gene lost 0 bases, with 7 bases spanning the gap. Germline-derived CDR1 and CDR2 are SGDLS and YYNGEE. The CDR3 loop reads CASSVRLSTDTQYF. CDR3 coding DNA: TGTGCCAGCAGCGTGAGGCTTAGCACAGATACGCAGTATTTT.

This clone appeared a single time. The gene calls are TRBV11-2 and TRBJ2-1; D perhaps matches TRBD2 (5 bases). CDR3 length equals 11 residues. V was pared by 8 bases and J by 6 bases, with 8 bases between. CDR1 and CDR2 (germline): SGHAT, FQNNGV. The CDR3 DNA reads as TGTGCCAGCTTACGGGGCAATGAGCAGTTCTTC. Translation gives CASLRGNEQFF.